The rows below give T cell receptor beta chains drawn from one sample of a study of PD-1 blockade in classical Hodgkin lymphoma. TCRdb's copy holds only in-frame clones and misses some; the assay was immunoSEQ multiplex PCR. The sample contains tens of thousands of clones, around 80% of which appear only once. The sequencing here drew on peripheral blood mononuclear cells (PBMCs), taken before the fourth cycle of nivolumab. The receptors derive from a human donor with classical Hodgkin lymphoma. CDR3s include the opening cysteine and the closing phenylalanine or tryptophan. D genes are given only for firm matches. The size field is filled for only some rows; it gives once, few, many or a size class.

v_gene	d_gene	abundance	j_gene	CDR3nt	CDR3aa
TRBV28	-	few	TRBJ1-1	TGTGCCAGCACGCCGGGCTACACTGAAGCTTTCTTT	CASTPGYTEAFF
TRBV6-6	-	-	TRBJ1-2	TGTGCCAGCAGAGTCTGGGGAGGAGGCTACACCTTC	CASRVWGGGYTF
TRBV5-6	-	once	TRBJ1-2	TGTGCCAGCAGCTTGGGGCAGCCGAACTATGGCTACACCTTC	CASSLGQPNYGYTF
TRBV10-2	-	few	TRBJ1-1	TGCGCCAGCCGTGGGGTTTACACTGAAGCTTTCTTT	CASRGVYTEAFF
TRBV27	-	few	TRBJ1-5	TGTGCCAGCAGTCACAGGGATCAGCCCCAGCATTTT	CASSHRDQPQHF
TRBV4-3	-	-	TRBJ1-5	TGCGCCAGCAGCCAAGAAATAGGGTCGGGGAATCAGCCCCAGCATTTT	CASSQEIGSGNQPQHF
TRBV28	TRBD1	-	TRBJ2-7	TGTGCCAGCAAGTCAGAACGAGGGGGCGAAATGGAAGAGCAGTACTTC	CASKSERGGEMEEQYF
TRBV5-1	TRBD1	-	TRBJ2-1	TGCGCCAGCAGAAAACAGGGGGCATCCTACAATGAGCAGTTCTTC	CASRKQGASYNEQFF
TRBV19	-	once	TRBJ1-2	TGTGCCAGTAGATCGGGGGGCTCAGATAGTGGCTACACCTTC	CASRSGGSDSGYTF
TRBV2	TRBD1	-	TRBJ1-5	TGTGCCAGCACCTTTGACAGGGTCAATCAGCCCCAGCATTTT	CASTFDRVNQPQHF
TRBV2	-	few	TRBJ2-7	TGTGCCAGCAGCGTCACGGTTGCGAGGGTCGAGCAGTACTTC	CASSVTVARVEQYF
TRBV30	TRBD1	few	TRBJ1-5	TGTGCCTGGAGTGTAGGGGGCAGACAGGATCAGCCCCAGCATTTT	CAWSVGGRQDQPQHF
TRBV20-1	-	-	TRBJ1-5	TGCAGTGCGTCACAGGGTCAGCCCCAGCATTTT	CSASQGQPQHF
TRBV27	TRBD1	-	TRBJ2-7	TGTGCCAGCAGTGGACAGGGGAGGTTCTACGAGCAGTACTTC	CASSGQGRFYEQYF
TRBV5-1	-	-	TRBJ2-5	TGCGCCAGCAGCGCCTCCGGAGAGACCCAGTACTTC	CASSASGETQYF
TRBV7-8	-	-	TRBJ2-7	TGTGCCAGCAGCTTTTCAGCGCGTGCCACGGGCGAGCAGTACTTC	CASSFSARATGEQYF
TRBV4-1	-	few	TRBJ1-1	TGCGCCAGCAGCCAAGATAACGGATACACTGAAGCTTTCTTT	CASSQDNGYTEAFF
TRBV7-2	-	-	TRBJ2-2	TGTGCCAGCAGCTTAGTTGCCGGGGTGAACACCGGGGAGCTGTTTTTT	CASSLVAGVNTGELFF
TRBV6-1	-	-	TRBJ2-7	TGTGCCAGCAGCGACAGTGTGTTCGACGAGCAGTACTTC	CASSDSVFDEQYF
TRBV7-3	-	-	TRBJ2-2	TGTGCCAGCAGCTTCTCGGGAGTACACACCGGGGAGCTGTTTTTT	CASSFSGVHTGELFF
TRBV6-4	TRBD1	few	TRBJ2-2	TGTGCCAGCAGTGAGACGGTGAACAGGGGGCTTGCCGGGGAGCTGTTTTTT	CASSETVNRGLAGELFF
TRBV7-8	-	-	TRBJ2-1	TGTGCCAGCAGCTTAGGGAGGCAGGGTGAGCAGTTCTTC	CASSLGRQGEQFF
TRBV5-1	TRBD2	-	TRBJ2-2	TGCGCCAGCAGCTTTGACGGGACTAGTGTTGACACCGGGGAGCTGTTTTTT	CASSFDGTSVDTGELFF
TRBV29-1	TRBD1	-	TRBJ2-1	TGCAGCGTCTTCGGACAGGGACAGTACAATGAGCAGTTCTTC	CSVFGQGQYNEQFF
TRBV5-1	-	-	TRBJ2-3	TGCGCCAGCACGGCCCAGGGATATACAGATACGCAGTATTTT	CASTAQGYTDTQYF
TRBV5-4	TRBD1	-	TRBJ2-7	TGTGCCAGCAGCCCCACAGGGGCCTCCTACGAGCAGTACTTC	CASSPTGASYEQYF
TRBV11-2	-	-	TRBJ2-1	TGTGCCAGCAGCTTAACCGGTTGGTACGGTGAGCAGTTCTTC	CASSLTGWYGEQFF
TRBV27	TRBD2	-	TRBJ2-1	TGTGCCAGCAGTCTCTCTAGCGGCAATGAGCAGTTCTTC	CASSLSSGNEQFF
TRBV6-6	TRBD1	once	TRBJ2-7	TGTGCCAGCAGCCTGGACAGGGGGCTCTACGAGCAGTACTTC	CASSLDRGLYEQYF
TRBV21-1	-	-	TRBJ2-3	TGTGCCAGAGTGGCTACAGTCATGCAAGATACGCAGTATTTT	CARVATVMQDTQYF
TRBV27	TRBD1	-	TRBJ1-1	TGTGCCAGCAGTTCCCTAACCCTGACAGGGACGGTATTGGAAACTGAAGCTTTCTTT	CASSSLTLTGTVLETEAFF
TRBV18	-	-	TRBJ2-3	TGTGCCAGCTCACCGACAGAGCTGGGGGCCGGTACGCAGTATTTT	CASSPTELGAGTQYF
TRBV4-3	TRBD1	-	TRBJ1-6	TGCGCCAGCAGCCCCATATTCGACAGGGGCAGTAATTCACCCCTCCACTTT	CASSPIFDRGSNSPLHF
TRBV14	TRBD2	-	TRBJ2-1	TGTGCCAGCAGCCAAGAAATTCGACTAGCGTACTACAATGAGCAGTTCTTC	CASSQEIRLAYYNEQFF
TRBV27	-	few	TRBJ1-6	TGTGCCAGCGGGCCAAGGGACGTCAATTCACCCCTCCACTTT	CASGPRDVNSPLHF
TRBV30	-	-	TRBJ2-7	TGTGCCTGGAGTCAGGGCTACGAGCAGTACTTC	CAWSQGYEQYF
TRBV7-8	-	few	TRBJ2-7	TGTGCCAGCAGATCTAGACGGAGCTACGAGCAGTACTTC	CASRSRRSYEQYF
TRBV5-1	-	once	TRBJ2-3	TGCGCCAGCGGGTTTGGCACAGATACGCAGTATTTT	CASGFGTDTQYF
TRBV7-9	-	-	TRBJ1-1	TGTGCCAGCAAATTAGGGCAGGGTAGTGGGAACACTGAAGCTTTCTTT	CASKLGQGSGNTEAFF
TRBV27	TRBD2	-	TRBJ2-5	TGTGCCAGCATTACGAGGACTAGCGGGCTTCGTTCGGGGACCCAGTACTTC	CASITRTSGLRSGTQYF
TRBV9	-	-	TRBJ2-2	TGTGCCAGCAGCGTAGGCGGAGATAGCACCGGGGAGCTGTTTTTT	CASSVGGDSTGELFF
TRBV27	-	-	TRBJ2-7	TGTGCCAGCAGTTGGGGGCCGGGTTACGAGCAGTACTTC	CASSWGPGYEQYF